Shown below are 26 T cell receptor beta chains from a single sample sequenced in a study of shared clonotypes between healthy human individuals. Profiled with immunoSEQ multiplex PCR; TCRdb holds only in-frame clones, not every one. The sample lists hundreds of thousands of clones; more than 75% were seen once. Sequenced: PBMCs. These receptors all come from a woman in her thirties or forties in good health. Some clones in this sample may be carry-over from other donors' samples.

This chain connects TRBV29-1 to TRBJ2-5, with a tentative D call TRBD1 (6 bases). The J call may be mistaken, given a closer DNA end match to TRBJ2-7. Germline CDR1 SQVTM, CDR2 ANQGSEA. The CDR3 is 13 amino acids. The CDR3 nucleotides read TGCAGCGTTGATGAGGGGCAGGGGCCCGAGCAGTACTTC. Amino acid sequence: CSVDEGQGPEQYF.

This rearrangement joins TRBV27 to TRBJ2-3; D not certain. This CDR3 contains 14 residues. The germline V and J ends were trimmed by 3 bases and 3 bases, with 10 bases remaining between them. Germline-derived CDR1 and CDR2 are MNHEY and SMNVEV (reference sequence). The CDR3: CASSLTKATDTQYF. The CDR3 DNA reads TGTGCCAGCAGTTTGACAAAGGCGACAGATACGCAGTATTTT.

The chain is built from TRBV7-3 and TRBJ2-6; unclear D gene. The CDR3 sequence is 14 residues long. The germline V gene encodes CDR1 SGHTA and CDR2 FQGTGA. Trimming took 5 bases from V and 3 from J, leaving 8 bases between them. The CDR3 reads CASSPLGGANVLTF. The CDR3 DNA reads as TGTGCCAGCAGCCCCCTGGGTGGGGCCAACGTCCTGACTTTC.

This rearrangement joins TRBV28 to TRBJ2-5, with 7 bases lining up with TRBD1. The J call may be faulty, since TRBJ2-7 better matches the DNA end. The CDR3 is 13 amino acids. Per germline, CDR1 MDHEN and CDR2 SYDVKM. CDR3 in DNA: TGTGCCAGCAGTGGGGGACAGTTCTACGAGCAGTACTTC. This translates into CASSGGQFYEQYF.

This chain connects TRBV6-1 to TRBJ2-7; 8 bases line up with TRBD2. Trimming removed 10 bases from V and 0 bases from J; junction bases left unmatched: 11. Germline V gene lookup returns CDR1 MNHNS and CDR2 SASEGT. This CDR3 has 15 residues. The CDR3 sequence is CATPPQRENSYEQYF. CDR3 in DNA: TGTGCCACTCCACCCCAGCGGGAGAACTCCTACGAGCAGTACTTC.

The gene calls are TRBV5-1 and TRBJ2-7; 9 bases align to TRBD2. Trimming at V came to 7 bases and at J to 0 bases, leaving 5 bases not matched to a gene. From germline, CDR1 is SGHRS and CDR2 YFSETQ. The CDR3 consists of 14 residues. Here the CDR3 DNA reads TGCGCCAGCGGATCTAGCGGGAACTCCTACGAGCAGTACTTC. Its translation: CASGSSGNSYEQYF.

Concerning this clone itself: Other nucleotide sequences in the sample specify the same CDR3. The chain has TRBV7-2 and TRBJ1-1; D is unresolved. The CDR3 extends over 13 amino acids. Trimming removed 1 base at V and 1 base at J, with 4 bases between. Germline V gene sequence: CDR1 SGHTA, CDR2 FQGNSA. CDR3 amino acids: CASSLERNTEAFF. Here the CDR3 DNA reads TGTGCCAGCAGCTTAGAGCGGAACACTGAAGCTTTCTTT. Filled out from reference TRBV7-2 and TRBJ1-1, the complete variable domain reads GAGVSQSPSNKVTEKGKDVELRCDPISGHTALYWYRQSLGQGLEFLIYFQGNSAPDKSGLPSDRFSAERTGGSVSTLTIQRTQQEDSAVYLCASSLERNTEAFFGQGTRLTVV.

This clone was detected a few times. The V call is TRBV7-9, the J call TRBJ2-3, with a possible D match to TRBD1 (6 bases). V lost 0 bases and J 5 bases, leaving 9 bases between the germline ends. This CDR3 comprises 14 residues. Germline V gene sequence: CDR1 SEHNR, CDR2 FQNEAQ (reference sequence). CDR3 sequence (DNA): TGTGCCAGCAGCTTAGCCCCGGGACAAGATACGCAGTATTTT. Amino acid sequence: CASSLAPGQDTQYF.

This chain uses TRBV28 with TRBJ1-1, with 10 bases that match TRBD1. CDR1 and CDR2 (germline): MDHEN, SYDVKM. The CDR3 extends over 12 amino acids. V was pared by 5 bases and J by 6 bases, with 0 bases of the junction left unmatched. For the CDR3, the DNA is TGTGCCAGCAGTGGACAGGGGGCTGAAGCTTTCTTT. Translation: CASSGQGAEAFF.

The V gene is TRBV28, the J gene TRBJ1-1; 7 positions agree with TRBD1. Unmatched junction bases numbered 10, after V lost 5 bases and J lost 1 base. Looked up from germline, CDR1 is MDHEN and CDR2 is SYDVKM. The CDR3 has 16 residues. The DNA of the CDR3 is TGTGCCAGCAGTATCCTAGGACAGGTGGGGAACACTGAAGCTTTCTTT. Amino acids: CASSILGQVGNTEAFF. The variable domain in full, with the rest retrieved from reference TRBV28 and TRBJ1-1, is DVKVTQSSRYLVKRTGEKVFLECVQDMDHENMFWYRQDPGLGLRLIYFSYDVKMKEKGDIPEGYSVSREKKERFSLILESASTNQTSMYLCASSILGQVGNTEAFFGQGTRLTVV.

A remark on this clone: Other DNA sequences of this sample code for an identical CDR3. The chain combines TRBV7-9 with TRBJ1-2; D not certain. Trimming cost V 3 bases and J 4 bases, with 3 bases left between them. CDR3 length: 11 amino acids. The germline V gene encodes CDR1 SEHNR and CDR2 FQNEAQ (reference sequence). The CDR3 spells CASSFGYGYTF. In nucleotides, the CDR3 is TGTGCCAGCAGCTTTGGCTATGGCTACACCTTC.

This chain uses TRBV7-8 with TRBJ1-2, with 8 bases matching TRBD1. The V and J ends lost 1 base and 8 bases, in that order; junction bases with no gene match: 6. This CDR3 spans 14 amino acids. From germline, CDR1 is SGHVS and CDR2 FQNEAQ. The CDR3: CASSLGQGAGGYTF. The CDR3 bases are TGTGCCAGCAGCTTAGGGCAGGGGGCAGGCGGCTACACCTTC.

In its sample, this clone was seen a few times. The genes are TRBV2 and TRBJ1-2; D unclear. The CDR3 extends over 12 amino acids. The V gene lost 10 bases and the J gene lost 10 bases, with 19 bases spanning the gap. Germline V gene sequence: CDR1 SNHLY, CDR2 FYNNEI. DNA of the CDR3: TGTGCCACCCTGACACCGCCGGTTCTCTACACCTTC. Its protein product is CATLTPPVLYTF. Looking up the rest from reference TRBV2 and TRBJ1-2 gives the full variable domain: EPEVTQTPSHQVTQMGQEVILRCVPISNHLYFYWYRQILGQKVEFLVSFYNNEISEKSEIFDDQFSVERPDGSNFTLKIRSTKLEDSAMYFCATLTPPVLYTFGSGTRLTVV.

In this sample, this clone turned up once. The V and J genes are TRBV7-8 and TRBJ2-5; no definite D call. CDR3 length: 14 amino acids. Looked up from germline, CDR1 is SGHVS and CDR2 is FQNEAQ. Trimming stripped 1 base from V and 5 bases from J, with 11 bases between. Written as DNA, the CDR3 is TGTGCCAGCAGCTTAGTAAGGAGTAGCGAGACCCAGTACTTC. The encoded protein is CASSLVRSSETQYF.

V and J are TRBV9 and TRBJ2-6, with no clear D. V shed 0 bases and J shed 4 bases, with 5 bases lying between them. CDR1 SGDLS and CDR2 YYNGEE come from the germline V gene. This CDR3 region has 14 residues. The CDR3 protein is CASSVVPGANVLTF. CDR3 DNA sequence: TGTGCCAGCAGCGTAGTCCCAGGGGCCAACGTCCTGACTTTC.

This chain uses TRBV7-3 with TRBJ1-2; 7 bases are a match to TRBD1. CDR3 length: 12 residues. With 5 bases clipped from V and 14 bases from J, the junction kept 11 bases outside the gene matches. The germline V gene has CDR1 SGHTA and CDR2 FQGTGA. In DNA form, the CDR3 reads TGTGCCAGCAGCACTAGCTGGGACAGAAAGACCTTC. This codes for CASSTSWDRKTF.

The rearrangement links TRBV30 to TRBJ2-5; 7 nucleotides agree with TRBD2. Germline trimming cut 1 base from V and 2 bases from J; bases unmatched to any gene: 10. CDR1 and CDR2 from the germline V gene are GTSNPN and SVGIG (reference sequence). This CDR3 is 16 amino acids long. This chain's CDR3 is CAWSAPLLREQETQYF. CDR3 DNA: TGTGCCTGGAGTGCACCCTTGTTGCGGGAGCAAGAGACCCAGTACTTC.

The rearrangement links TRBV7-2 to TRBJ2-3, with TRBD2 identical over 7 bases. V was pared by 5 bases and J by 6 bases, with 17 bases of the junction left unmatched. Germline CDR1 and CDR2: SGHTA and FQGNSA. The CDR3 contains 17 residues. Here the CDR3 DNA reads TGTGCCAGCAGCCAAACGGCGATGGGGGGGAGTACTGATACGCAGTATTTT. Translating gives CASSQTAMGGSTDTQYF.

The chain links TRBV14 to TRBJ2-3; TRBD1 matches 8 bases. With V trimmed by 4 bases and J by 1 base, 4 bases remained unmatched. This CDR3 has 15 residues. Per the germline V gene, CDR1 is SGHDN and CDR2 is FVKESK. This chain's CDR3 is CASSPGTGRTDTQYF. Written as DNA, the CDR3 is TGTGCCAGCAGCCCCGGGACAGGACGCACAGATACGCAGTATTTT.

V and J are TRBV28 and TRBJ2-5; 7 bases match TRBD2. CDR3 size: 13 residues. Per germline, CDR1 MDHEN and CDR2 SYDVKM. Trimming took 7 bases from V and 2 from J; bases not matched to a gene: 4. This CDR3 is CASKVSGQETQYF. The CDR3 bases are TGTGCCAGCAAGGTTAGCGGGCAAGAGACCCAGTACTTC.

This clone was seen only once. This rearrangement joins TRBV27 to TRBJ1-4; tentative D call: TRBD1 (5 bases). The germline V gene encodes CDR1 MNHEY and CDR2 SMNVEV (reference sequence). V shed 5 bases and J shed 5 bases, with 15 bases lying between them. This CDR3 is built from 15 residues. This CDR3 reads CASSPFRGMNEKLFF. Written as DNA, the CDR3 is TGTGCCAGCAGTCCATTCCGGGGCATGAATGAAAAACTGTTTTTT.

The chain carries TRBV4-1 and TRBJ2-1; 12 bases agree with TRBD2. The V segment lost 2 bases and the J segment 4 bases; nucleotides outside the gene matches: 6. This CDR3 contains 17 residues. Looked up from germline, CDR1 is MGHRA and CDR2 is YSYEKL. The CDR3 bases are TGCGCCAGCAGCCAATACGCCGGGACTAGCGGGTACAATGAGCAGTTCTTC. Its protein product is CASSQYAGTSGYNEQFF.

The rearrangement joins TRBV7-6 to TRBJ2-3; TRBD2 agrees at 11 bases. From germline, CDR1 is SGHVS and CDR2 FNYEAQ. Germline trimming cut 6 bases from V and 2 bases from J; bases unmatched to any gene: 7. The CDR3 loop spans 16 amino acids. For the CDR3, the DNA is TGTGCCAGCAGGGAATTAGCGGGAGGGTACACAGATACGCAGTATTTT. Protein: CASRELAGGYTDTQYF. Together with reference TRBV7-6 and TRBJ2-3, the CDR3 gives the full variable domain: GAGVSQSPRYKVTKRGQDVALRCDPISGHVSLYWYRQALGQGPEFLTYFNYEAQQDKSGLPNDRFSAERPEGSISTLTIQRTEQRDSAMYRCASRELAGGYTDTQYFGPGTRLTVL.

The chain has TRBV27 and TRBJ1-2, with D possibly matching TRBD1 (5 bases). Germline values: CDR1 MNHEY, CDR2 SMNVEV (reference sequence). V lost 1 base and J 5 bases, leaving 20 bases between the germline ends. The CDR3 length is 17 residues. CDR3 DNA sequence: TGTGCCAGCAGTTTATTTCGGGGCCCGGCGAGCAAATATGGCTACACCTTC. This gives the protein CASSLFRGPASKYGYTF.

This rearrangement joins TRBV5-4 to TRBJ2-3; tentatively, D is TRBD1 or TRBD2 (5 bases each). The CDR3 is 16 residues long. CDR1 SGHNT and CDR2 YYREEE come from the germline V gene (reference sequence). Trimming stripped 4 bases from V and 0 bases from J, with 15 bases between. CDR3 nucleotide sequence: TGTGCCAGCAGCCCCGTGTTGAGGGGTAGCACAGATACGCAGTATTTT. Protein: CASSPVLRGSTDTQYF.

Details on this clone: One base separates it from a far larger clone, so it is likely a read error. This specimen includes other DNA sequences encoding the same CDR3. The CDR3 nucleotides are TGCAGCGGGCAGTTAGGAGAGACCCAGTACTTC. It is translated as CSGQLGETQYF. The chain joins TRBV20-1 to TRBJ2-5; D uncertain. The CDR3 consists of 11 residues. Germline V gene sequence: CDR1 DFQATT, CDR2 SNEGSKA (reference sequence).